Listed below are T cell receptor beta chains from one sample, sequenced in a study of T cells after yellow fever vaccination. MiXCR was run by TCRdb on the 5' RACE reads, yielding one entry per CDR3 protein. The table lists approximately 340,000 distinct CDR3 sequences, over 8% of them singletons, with about a sixth in the top ten. The sample consisted of PBMCs, taken on the day of the first yellow fever vaccination. Receptors originate from a man between 18 and 35 years old who received the YFV17D yellow fever vaccine. The CDR3 runs from the conserved cysteine through the conserved F or W. The order of the fields is J gene, D gene, clone size, V gene, CDR3 protein, CDR3 DNA. A D gene is named only where the DNA matches it firmly. Only part of the rows carry a size: once, few, many, or a class if the clone is expanded.

j_gene: TRBJ2-3; d_gene: .; abundance: few; v_gene: TRBV7-2; CDR3aa: CASSFMQAQTDTQYF; CDR3nt: TGTGCCAGCAGCTTTATGCAGGCACAAACAGATACGCAGTATTTT
j_gene: TRBJ2-2; d_gene: .; abundance: .; v_gene: TRBV7-3; CDR3aa: CASSFRRDTGELFF; CDR3nt: TGTGCCAGCAGCTTTAGAAGGGACACCGGGGAGCTGTTTTTT
j_gene: TRBJ2-5; d_gene: .; abundance: many; v_gene: TRBV6-5; CDR3aa: CASSSVGTQYF; CDR3nt: TGTGCCAGCAGTTCCGTCGGGACCCAGTACTTC
j_gene: TRBJ2-3; d_gene: TRBD2; abundance: few; v_gene: TRBV5-1; CDR3aa: CASSGTSGGYGFEVTDTQYF; CDR3nt: TGCGCCAGCAGCGGGACTAGCGGGGGATACGGTTTCGAAGTCACAGATACGCAGTATTTT
j_gene: TRBJ2-3; d_gene: .; abundance: few; v_gene: TRBV12-3/TRBV12-4; CDR3aa: CASSLRVPPAQYF; CDR3nt: TGTGCCAGCAGTTTAAGAGTGCCCCCCGCGCAGTATTTT
j_gene: TRBJ1-2; d_gene: .; abundance: .; v_gene: TRBV4-1; CDR3aa: CASSQEDRPISGYTF; CDR3nt: TGCGCCAGCAGCCAAGAGGACAGACCTATTTCTGGCTACACCTTC
j_gene: TRBJ1-2; d_gene: .; abundance: few; v_gene: TRBV21-1; CDR3aa: CASSIKGGDRPDGYTF; CDR3nt: TGTGCCAGCAGCATTAAAGGGGGTGACAGGCCGGATGGCTACACCTTC
j_gene: TRBJ1-2; d_gene: .; abundance: few; v_gene: TRBV5-1; CDR3aa: CASSLQETGNYGYTF; CDR3nt: TGCGCCAGCAGCTTGCAGGAGACAGGCAACTATGGCTACACCTTC
j_gene: TRBJ2-7; d_gene: TRBD2; abundance: few; v_gene: TRBV6-5; CDR3aa: CASSYSRVAGGHYEQYF; CDR3nt: TGTGCCAGCAGTTACTCCCGGGTGGCGGGGGGACACTACGAGCAGTACTTC
j_gene: TRBJ1-5; d_gene: TRBD1; abundance: many; v_gene: TRBV7-9; CDR3aa: CASSAGTGNQPQHF; CDR3nt: TGTGCCAGCAGCGCCGGGACAGGGAATCAGCCCCAGCATTTT
j_gene: TRBJ2-1; d_gene: .; abundance: .; v_gene: TRBV4-1; CDR3aa: CASSQAARGLDEQFF; CDR3nt: TGCGCCAGCAGCCAAGCCGCCAGGGGATTGGATGAGCAGTTCTTC
j_gene: TRBJ2-7; d_gene: .; abundance: .; v_gene: TRBV6-5; CDR3aa: CASSYSTGVEQYF; CDR3nt: TGTGCCAGCAGTTACTCGACCGGGGTTGAGCAGTACTTC
j_gene: TRBJ2-1; d_gene: .; abundance: .; v_gene: TRBV20-1; CDR3aa: CSARPLLRSYNEQFF; CDR3nt: TGCAGTGCTAGACCCCTACTTCGCTCCTACAATGAGCAGTTCTTC
j_gene: TRBJ2-1; d_gene: .; abundance: many; v_gene: TRBV2; CDR3aa: CASSDYYNEQFF; CDR3nt: TGTGCCAGCAGTGACTACTACAATGAGCAGTTCTTC
j_gene: TRBJ2-2; d_gene: .; abundance: few; v_gene: TRBV7-3; CDR3aa: CASSLRWAGELFF; CDR3nt: TGTGCCAGCAGCCTAAGATGGGCCGGGGAGCTGTTTTTT
j_gene: TRBJ2-2; d_gene: .; abundance: many; v_gene: TRBV4-3; CDR3aa: CASSQDLGRLPRGTGELFF; CDR3nt: TGCGCCAGCAGCCAAGATCTGGGCCGACTACCGCGTGGCACCGGGGAGCTGTTTTTT
j_gene: TRBJ2-2; d_gene: .; abundance: .; v_gene: TRBV7-3; CDR3aa: CASSSDFNTGELFF; CDR3nt: TGTGCCAGCAGCTCGGACTTCAACACCGGGGAGCTGTTTTTT